This T cell receptor beta chain was observed in a study of CD8+ T cells in alopecia areata. The wider study: The protocol delivered tofacitinib for 6 to 18 months, then withdrew it for 6 months.

Study findings and constraints: Scalp clonality dropped significantly under tofacitinib, as did expanded CD8+ top-100 clones.

Documented treatment: oral pan-JAK inhibitor, 5-10 mg twice daily. Extraction of RNA preceded its reverse transcription into cDNA, which served as the sequencing template. Generated by immunoSEQ multiplex PCR, the TCRdb table keeps only in-frame clones and is missing some. The sample holds some 170,000 clones, roughly 60% seen once. For this clone: What it binds is not known.

Trimming removed 5 bases from V and 1 base from J, with 12 bases in between. There are 14 residues in the CDR3. Per the germline V gene, CDR1 is SGHRS and CDR2 is YFSETQ. The rearrangement links TRBV5-1 to TRBJ1-1; no clear D. This clonotype was sampled from a human donor with alopecia areata. Sequenced here: CD4+ T cells sorted from blood, sampled at approximately week 60, from a patient treated with tofacitinib. CDR3 bases: TGCGCCAGCAGAGGCGAACTAAAGAACACTGAAGCTTTCTTT. Translating it yields CASRGELKNTEAFF.